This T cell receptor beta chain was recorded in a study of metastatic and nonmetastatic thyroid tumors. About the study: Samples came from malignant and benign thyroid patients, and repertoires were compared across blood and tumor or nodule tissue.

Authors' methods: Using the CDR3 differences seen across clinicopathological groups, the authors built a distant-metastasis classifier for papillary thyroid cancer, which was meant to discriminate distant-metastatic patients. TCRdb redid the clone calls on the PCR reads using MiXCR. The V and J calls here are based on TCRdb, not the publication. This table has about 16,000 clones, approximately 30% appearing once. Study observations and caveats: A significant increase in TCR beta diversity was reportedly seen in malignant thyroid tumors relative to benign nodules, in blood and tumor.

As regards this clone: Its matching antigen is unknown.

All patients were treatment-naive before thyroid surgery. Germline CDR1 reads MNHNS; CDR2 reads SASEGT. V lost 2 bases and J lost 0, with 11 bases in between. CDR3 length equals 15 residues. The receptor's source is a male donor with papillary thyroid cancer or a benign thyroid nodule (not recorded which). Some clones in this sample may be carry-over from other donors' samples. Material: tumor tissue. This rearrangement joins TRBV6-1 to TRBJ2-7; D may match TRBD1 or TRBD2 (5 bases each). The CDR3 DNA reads TGTGCCAGCAGTGAAAGGTCAGGGAGCTCCTACGAGCAGTACTTC. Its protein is CASSERSGSSYEQYF.